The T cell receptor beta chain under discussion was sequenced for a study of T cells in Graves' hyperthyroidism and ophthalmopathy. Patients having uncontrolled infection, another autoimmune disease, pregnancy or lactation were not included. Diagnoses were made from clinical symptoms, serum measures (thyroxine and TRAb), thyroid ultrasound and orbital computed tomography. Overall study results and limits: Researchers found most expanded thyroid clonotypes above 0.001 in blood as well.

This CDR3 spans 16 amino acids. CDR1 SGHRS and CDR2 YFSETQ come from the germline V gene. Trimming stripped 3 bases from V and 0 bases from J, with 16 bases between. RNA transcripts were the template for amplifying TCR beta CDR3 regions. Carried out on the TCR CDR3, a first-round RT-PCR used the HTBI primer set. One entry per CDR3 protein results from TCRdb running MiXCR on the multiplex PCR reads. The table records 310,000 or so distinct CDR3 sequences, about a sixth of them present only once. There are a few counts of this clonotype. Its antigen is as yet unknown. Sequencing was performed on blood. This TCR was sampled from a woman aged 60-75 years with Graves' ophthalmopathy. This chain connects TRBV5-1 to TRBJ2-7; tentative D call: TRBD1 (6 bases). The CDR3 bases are TGCGCCAGCAGCTCGGGTAGGACAGCCAACTCCTACGAGCAGTACTTC. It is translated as CASSSGRTANSYEQYF.